This TCR beta chain was sequenced during a study of tumor-infiltrating lymphocytes in primary liver carcinoma. As for the study in general: The cohort included men and women aged 30 to 69 years. Measuring about 4.2 to 10 cm across, the tumors were staged as T1-T3 N0M0. Samples gave roughly 3.5 to 7.5 million productive TCRbeta reads, similar across tissue types. General study results and limits: Researchers found tumor-adjacent and tumor-blood pairs overlapped less than tumor region pairs.

Germline trimming cut 6 bases from V and 2 bases from J; bases unmatched to any gene: 8. Germline CDR1 MNHNS, CDR2 SASEGT. The CDR3 is 15 residues long. This clonotype was seen only a few times. Its antigen remains unknown. The study extracted blood RNA from unsorted whole blood and also extracted germline DNA. The input was 450 to 550 ng total RNA; TCR beta cDNA was made from it with a constant-region primer. Libraries covering TCR beta were generated through three nested multiplex PCR rounds (using a slightly modified ARM-PCR). A C-beta reverse primer and TRBV1-TRBV30 forward primers served in each of the first two PCR rounds, at ten to eleven cycles apiece. TCRdb re-called the multiplex PCR reads with MiXCR, one entry per CDR3 protein. The profile shows a few hundred thousand distinct CDR3 sequences, approximately 54% of them singletons.

The V gene is TRBV6-1, the J gene TRBJ2-7; 9 bases are shared with TRBD1. The sequence came from a woman in her twenties or thirties with primary liver carcinoma and hepatitis B virus infection. Sequenced material: peripheral blood. The CDR3 spells CASRAHGTGTYEQYF. DNA for the CDR3: TGTGCCAGCAGGGCCCACGGGACAGGGACCTACGAGCAGTACTTC.